This T cell receptor beta chain emerged from a study of T-cell reconstitution after alpha-beta-depleted transplantation in children. It was with unique molecular identifiers that the TCRbeta library was prepared. TCRdb recomputed calls from the PCR reads with MiXCR, one row per CDR3 protein. Seen here are 600,000 to 700,000 distinct CDR3 sequences, roughly 15% observed once, and the top ten hold 1.1%. The CDR3 runs to 15 residues. The germline V and J ends were trimmed by 1 base and 1 base, with 8 bases remaining between them. The sample in question was PBMCs from the stem cell graft donor, obtained from the stem cell graft. The receptor was isolated from a human donor who donated a stem cell graft to a child with acute myeloid leukemia. This chain joins TRBV12-3 or TRBV12-4 and TRBJ2-4; TRBD1 or TRBD2 may be the D gene (6 bases each). CDR3 sequence: CASSLGGAAKNIQYF. The CDR3 bases are TGTGCCAGCAGTTTAGGGGGGGCGGCCAAAAACATTCAGTACTTC.